This entry describes one T cell receptor beta chain. This clone was observed a handful of times. It lacks a known antigen. No clone much larger than this one lies a single base away; base qualities are absent. Trimming costs V 1 base and J 3 bases, and their ends lie 7 bases apart. The germline V gene sets CDR1 to SGDLS and CDR2 to YYNGEE. Measured from the cysteine to the phenylalanine, the CDR3 is 14 residues long. Of the read, only the CDR3 DNA is kept; its 42 bases are in frame from base 1. Following the manufacturer's recommendations, the immunoSEQ kit was used to generate TCR beta libraries from genomic DNA. For library preparation, a first multiplex PCR was performed with proprietary primers, followed by a second PCR in which unique barcodes were added, and bead cleanups were performed after each round. A positive control reaction and a negative control reaction, both provided in the kit, were run with every batch of samples. The final libraries were assessed on an Agilent 4200 TapeStation D1000 ScreenTape, pooled by volume, and quantified by qPCR. An Illumina NextSeq500 fitted with a MidOutput 150-cycle cartridge performed the sequencing, running 156 Read1 cycles and 15 Index1 cycles with the kit's custom primers. The pooled library was loaded at 1.0 pM with an approximately 18% PhiX control spike-in. The authors' pipeline ran thus. The vendor-processed data were analyzed in R, and a clonotype was defined as all T cells that share the same CDR3 nucleotide sequence. In the clone abundance analyses, frequencies were normalized to the 10,000 most abundant clones in each sample. Public T cell clones, which averaged fewer than five per sample, were excluded before analysis. An abundance difference of at least 32-fold between compartments was the criterion for calling clonotypes tumor-enriched or baseline blood-enriched. A beta-binomial differential abundance model was applied to find clonotypes that expanded or contracted between blood time points. Similarity between tumor and blood repertoires was quantified using the Baroni-Urbani and Buser coefficient, and groups were compared with two-tailed Wilcoxon tests in R. Not all clones reach the TCRdb copy of this immuneACCESS table, which keeps in-frame sequences only. Checked studies attribute under half of the gap to unresolved V genes and leave the rest unexplained. Clone size and the V and J calls come from that table; the DNA yielded D and trimming. Recorded for this sample are 94,000 or so clones; 70% to 85% of them occurred a single time. The ten largest clonotypes hold roughly 6% of the sample.

The data belong to a study of radiation and T cells in renal cell carcinoma (dated by TCRdb to the early 2020s). Study-wide context: The samples were drawn from a clinical trial, where primary renal cell carcinomas were treated with 15 Gy of stereotactic body radiation therapy and then removed by nephrectomy 4 weeks afterward. TCR beta sequencing covered 50 to 55 samples in total, comprising some 25 tumors and about 27 peripheral blood samples. A total of 3.5 million to 4.5 million unique CDR3 nucleotide sequences, encoding fewer than 3,000,000 unique CDR3 amino acid sequences, were found across all 50 or so samples. Paper-wide results and their limitations: In blood, the top tumor clonotypes increased between baseline and 2 weeks post-radiation and then shrank by 4 weeks, which suggests that tumor-resident clones expanded only transiently. Dynamics of the blood repertoire were not tracked past 4 weeks after treatment. Because no pretreatment tumor biopsies were available, whether clonotypes were present in the tumor at baseline could not be determined. With a single-armed trial design, the study had no way to address how radiation dose or scheduling affects the TCR repertoire.

What the time point label conveys for this sample: baseline pretreatment blood. Taken with the paper, the label for treatment or condition translates to: 15 Gy SBRT to primary tumor, nephrectomy 4 weeks later. To track tumor-enriched clonotypes, serial peripheral blood was sampled from radiation-treated patients at baseline and at 2 weeks and 4 weeks after SBRT. All patients had renal cell carcinoma with clear cell pathology. The QIAamp DNA Blood Mini Kit (Qiagen) was used to prepare genomic DNA for TCR sequencing. Samples were included in the analyses only if all quality control checks were passed.

The sequence joins TRBV9 to TRBJ2-2; no confident D gene assignment can be made. The sequence derives from a man between 60 and 75 years old with renal cell carcinoma. Specimen: blood, collected from a patient whose treatment included radiotherapy and nephrectomy. At the DNA level, the sequence is TGTGCCAGCAGCGTATTAGGCGACACCGGGGAGCTGTTTTTT. Its protein reads: CASSVLGDTGELFF.